The rows below give T cell receptor beta chains drawn from one sample of a study of T-cell memory formation after mild COVID-19. TCRdb passed the 5' RACE reads through MiXCR, listing each CDR3 protein once. The data hold under 300,000 distinct CDR3 sequences, with roughly 15% observed a single time. The sequenced material came from PBMCs or a T cell subset sorted from them (not recorded which). The receptor set was obtained from a man aged 18 to 30 who had mild COVID-19 (a few samples of this study predate the infection). Cell type and time point are not known. Each CDR3 is given with its conserved first and last residue. D genes are given only for firm matches. Expanded clones get a size class; other rows say once, few or many, or leave the size out.

j_call v_call d_call clone_size cdr3_nt cdr3_aa
TRBJ2-5 TRBV10-3 TRBD2 - TGTGCCATCGGAGATAGCGGGGGGGCCGGGGAGACCCAGTACTTC CAIGDSGGAGETQYF
TRBJ2-3 TRBV20-1 TRBD2 - TGCAGTGCCCTTAGCGGGGGGGGCACAGATACGCAGTATTTT CSALSGGGTDTQYF
TRBJ1-1 TRBV7-2 - few TGTGCCAGCGAGGGCTGGTATAACACTGAAGCTTTCTTT CASEGWYNTEAFF
TRBJ2-3 TRBV5-1 - - TGCGCCAGCAGCTCTAGGAGCGGGCTCGGGGCAGATACGCAGTATTTT CASSSRSGLGADTQYF
TRBJ2-4 TRBV12-3/TRBV12-4 TRBD2 - TGTGCCAGCAGTTTCGTTGGGGGGGACATTCAGTACTTC CASSFVGGDIQYF
TRBJ2-3 TRBV7-3 TRBD2 - TGTGCCAGTGGAGCGGGGGGGCCGGGAACGCAGTATTTT CASGAGGPGTQYF
TRBJ1-1 TRBV7-9 - few TGTGCCAGCAGCTTATTACATCTCTCTGAAGCTTTCTTT CASSLLHLSEAFF
TRBJ2-3 TRBV30 - - TGTGCCTGGAAGCCGACCCCTGCAGATACGCAGTATTTT CAWKPTPADTQYF
TRBJ1-1 TRBV6-6 TRBD1 - TGTGCCAGCAGTTGGACAGGGAGGAACACTGAAGCTTTCTTT CASSWTGRNTEAFF
TRBJ2-2 TRBV5-1 - - TGCGCCAGCAGCTTCGGTGGCCCCAGGGGTTCATACACCGGGGAGCTGTTTTTT CASSFGGPRGSYTGELFF
TRBJ2-2 TRBV6-5 - - TGTGCCAGCAGTTACCGGACGGGGAACACCGGGGAGCTGTTTTTT CASSYRTGNTGELFF
TRBJ1-6 TRBV9 - - TGTGCCAGCAGCAGGTACAGTGTGGGATCACCCCTCCACTTT CASSRYSVGSPLHF
TRBJ1-5 TRBV19 - few TGTGCCAGTAGTATCCGGCTAGATCAGCCCCAGCATTTT CASSIRLDQPQHF
TRBJ1-1 TRBV7-9 - few TGTGCCAGCAGCTTAGAAACCGGGGCTGAAGCTTTCTTT CASSLETGAEAFF
TRBJ1-3 TRBV5-1 - - TGCGCCAGCAGCTTGGCCGGGGTATCGGGAAACACCATATATTTT CASSLAGVSGNTIYF
TRBJ2-5 TRBV5-5 - - TGTGCCAGCAGCTTGCACGGTCCCCGGGACCAGTACTTC CASSLHGPRDQYF
TRBJ2-5 TRBV5-1 TRBD2 few TGCGCCAGCAGCTTGCCCCGGGGGGGCCGAGAGACCCAGTACTTC CASSLPRGGRETQYF
TRBJ1-1 TRBV5-1 TRBD1 many TGTGCCAGCAGCGTGGACAGGGGCACTGAAGCTTTCTTT CASSVDRGTEAFF
TRBJ2-6 TRBV10-3 TRBD2 few TGTGCCATCAGTGAGTCGAGCGGGGGTTCATCTGGGGCCAACGTCCTGACTTTC CAISESSGGSSGANVLTF
TRBJ2-3 TRBV5-1 - few TGCGCCAGCAGCTTCCTGGACGGGGCGCGGTACACAGATACGCAGTATTTT CASSFLDGARYTDTQYF
TRBJ2-3 TRBV7-8 TRBD2 - TGTGCCAGCGGAGAACTAGCGGATTCTAGCACAGATACGCAGTATTTT CASGELADSSTDTQYF
TRBJ2-7 TRBV20-1 TRBD2 - TGCAGAACGGGGGGTCTGTCCTACGAGCAGTACTTC CRTGGLSYEQYF
TRBJ2-3 TRBV2 - few TGTGCCAGCAGTTGGACGACTAGCACAGATACGCAGTATTTT CASSWTTSTDTQYF
TRBJ1-3 TRBV6-1 TRBD1 - TGTGCCAGCAGTTTGACAGGGGACGGAAACACCATATATTTT CASSLTGDGNTIYF
TRBJ2-5 TRBV5-1 TRBD1 few TGCGCCAGCAGCTGGGACAGGGGGGGAGAGACCCAGTACTTC CASSWDRGGETQYF
TRBJ2-1 TRBV2 - - TGTGCCAGCAGTGAAGAAGTTAGGGGCTCCTACAATGAGCAGTTCTTC CASSEEVRGSYNEQFF
TRBJ1-1 TRBV27 TRBD1 - TGTGCCAGCAGTGAATGGACAGGGGGCACTGAAGCTTTCTTT CASSEWTGGTEAFF
TRBJ1-2 TRBV7-9 - - TGTGCCAGCAGCTTAGAGGGGAGGTACACCTTC CASSLEGRYTF
TRBJ1-2 TRBV5-5 - - TGTGCCAGCAGCTTGTTTAGGGTCTACACCTTC CASSLFRVYTF
TRBJ2-3 TRBV12-3/TRBV12-4 TRBD1 many TGTGCCAGCAGGTCGACAGGGACAGATACGCAGTATTTT CASRSTGTDTQYF
TRBJ2-5 TRBV20-1 TRBD1 - TGCAGTGCTAGGGGTAGGGGGCTGGATCGAGAGACCCAGTACTTC CSARGRGLDRETQYF
TRBJ1-5 TRBV6-1 - - TGTGCCAGCACTGAGAATAGCAATCAGCCCCAGCATTTT CASTENSNQPQHF
TRBJ2-1 TRBV4-2 - many TGTGCCAGCAGCCCCGGGTGGGGGACGCCCTACAATGAGCAGTTCTTC CASSPGWGTPYNEQFF
TRBJ1-4 TRBV6-6 - - TGTGCCAGCAGTGCCACAGGCGGGACTAATGAAAAACTGTTTTTT CASSATGGTNEKLFF
TRBJ1-2 TRBV20-1 - few TGCAGTGCTAGAGTTTGGGAGTTCGCTAACTATGGCTACACCTTC CSARVWEFANYGYTF
TRBJ1-5 TRBV6-2/TRBV6-3 - - TGTGCCAGCAGTGACCGGGACACCTATCAGCCCCAGCATTTT CASSDRDTYQPQHF
TRBJ1-2 TRBV5-1 - - TGCGCCAGCAGCTCCCAGGGAGAAGGTGGCTACACCTTC CASSSQGEGGYTF
TRBJ2-5 TRBV18 - few TGTGCCAGCTCACCAAACCTCTCCCAAGAGACCCAGTACTTC CASSPNLSQETQYF
TRBJ1-1 TRBV19 - - TGTGCCAGTAGAAGCAGCAAGAACACTGAAGCTTTCTTT CASRSSKNTEAFF
TRBJ1-2 TRBV2 TRBD1 - TGTGCCAGCAGTGCGGACAGGGCTGGCTACACCTTC CASSADRAGYTF
TRBJ2-5 TRBV7-9 - many TGTGCCAGCAGCCAAAACCGGGTAGAGACCCAGTACTTC CASSQNRVETQYF
TRBJ1-1 TRBV30 - few TGTGCCTGGAGTGTAGAAGTTAACACTGAAGCTTTCTTT CAWSVEVNTEAFF